These T cell receptor beta chains were read from a single sample in a study of blood T cell repertoires in COVID-19. Clones were sequenced by immunoSEQ multiplex PCR, and TCRdb holds only the in-frame ones, with some missing. The table includes 100,000 or so clones, about 90% detected once. The specimen sequenced was peripheral blood. Source of these receptors: a man aged 50-59 years with acute or convalescent COVID-19. Both conserved end residues are part of each CDR3. A D gene is named only where the DNA matches it firmly. The size of a clone is reported for some rows only, either as once, few or many, or as a class for expanded clones.

j_call	v_call	clone_size	d_call	cdr3_length	cdr3_nt	cdr3_aa
TRBJ1-6	TRBV28	NA	NA	11	TGTGCCAGCAGTCTTAATTCACCCCTCCACTTT	CASSLNSPLHF
TRBJ2-3	TRBV5-1	NA	NA	14	TGCGCCAGCAAAATGGCGGATTACACAGATACGCAGTATTTT	CASKMADYTDTQYF
TRBJ1-5	TRBV12-5	NA	TRBD1	16	TGTGCTAGTGGTTTGTCCCGGGACAGGGGTAATCAGCCCCAGCATTTT	CASGLSRDRGNQPQHF
TRBJ1-4	TRBV4-1	NA	TRBD1	16	TGCGCCAGCAGCCAGGATACCGGGACAGGGGGTCGGGAACTGTTTTTT	CASSQDTGTGGRELFF
TRBJ1-3	TRBV7-2	NA	NA	14	TGTGCCAGCGCTCCGACTTTACCTGGAAACACCATATATTTT	CASAPTLPGNTIYF
TRBJ2-1	TRBV5-1	NA	NA	12	TGCGCCAGCAGCTTAGCCGACAATGAGCAGTTCTTC	CASSLADNEQFF
TRBJ1-3	TRBV19	NA	NA	16	TGTGCCAGTAGTAGCCCGGGACACCTCTCTGGAAACACCATATATTTT	CASSSPGHLSGNTIYF
TRBJ2-3	TRBV29-1	NA	TRBD2	15	TGCAGCGTTACCAACAACCGCGGGGGTGCGGATACGCAGTATTTT	CSVTNNRGGADTQYF
TRBJ2-7	TRBV19	once	NA	15	TGTGCCAGTAGTATCAACGGACAAAACATCTACGAGCAGTACTTC	CASSINGQNIYEQYF
TRBJ1-2	TRBV7-9	once	TRBD1	15	TGTGCCAGCAGCTTAGATGTCGGGACAGCCTATGGCTACACCTTC	CASSLDVGTAYGYTF
TRBJ1-6	TRBV11-2	NA	NA	14	TGTGCCAGCAGTTTGACCCACTCGGGGTCACCCCTCCACTTT	CASSLTHSGSPLHF
TRBJ2-7	TRBV19	NA	NA	15	TGTGCCAGTAGTATTGACTCAAGTAGCTCCTACGAGCAGTACTTC	CASSIDSSSSYEQYF
TRBJ1-6	TRBV30	NA	NA	14	TGTGCCTGGAGTGTAGGACAGTTTAATTCACCCCTCCACTTT	CAWSVGQFNSPLHF
TRBJ1-2	TRBV7-9	NA	TRBD1	14	TGTGCCAGCACCCCGACAGGGGTTAACTATGGCTACACCTTC	CASTPTGVNYGYTF
TRBJ1-2	TRBV4-1	once	TRBD1	16	TGCGCCAGCAGCCAAGGGCGGACAGGGGGCTACTATGGCTACACCTTC	CASSQGRTGGYYGYTF
TRBJ2-7	TRBV12-1	NA	NA	16	TGTGCCAGCAGCTTTGATCGGCCAGGCCGTTCCTACGAGCAGTACTTC	CASSFDRPGRSYEQYF